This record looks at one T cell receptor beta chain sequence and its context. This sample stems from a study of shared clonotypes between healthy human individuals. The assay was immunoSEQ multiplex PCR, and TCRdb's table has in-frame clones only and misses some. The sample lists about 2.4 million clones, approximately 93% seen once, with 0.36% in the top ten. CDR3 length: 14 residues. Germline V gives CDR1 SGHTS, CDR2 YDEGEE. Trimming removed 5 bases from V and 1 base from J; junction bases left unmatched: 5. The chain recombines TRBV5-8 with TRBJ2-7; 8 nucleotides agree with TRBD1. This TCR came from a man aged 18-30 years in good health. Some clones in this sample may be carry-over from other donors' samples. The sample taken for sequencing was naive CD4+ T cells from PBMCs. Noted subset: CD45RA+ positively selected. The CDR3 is CASRFWDRSYEQYF. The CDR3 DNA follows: TGTGCCAGCAGGTTTTGGGACAGGTCCTACGAGCAGTACTTC.